A selection of T cell receptor beta chains follows, all from one sample in a study of blood T cell repertoires in COVID-19. The method was immunoSEQ multiplex PCR; TCRdb's version includes in-frame clones alone and lacks a portion of them. The data show 200,000 to 250,000 clones, roughly 85% seen once. Sequenced sample: peripheral blood. These TCRs come from a man aged 18 to 30 with active or convalescent COVID-19. Each CDR3 is given with its conserved first and last residue. A D gene is named only where the DNA matches it firmly. Where a row states a size, it is once, few, many or the class of an expanded clone; other rows omit it.

CASSLRVNTEAFF,TGTGCCAGCAGTTTGAGGGTGAACACTGAAGCTTTCTTT,.,once,TRBJ1-1,TRBV12-3/TRBV12-4
CASSVDPTSGTGTQYF,TGTGCCAGCAGCGTAGACCCGACTAGCGGAACGGGGACCCAGTACTTC,TRBD2,.,TRBJ2-5,TRBV9
CASSLVSGGSKNIQYF,TGTGCCAGCAGCTTAGTCAGCGGGGGGTCCAAAAACATTCAGTACTTC,TRBD2,.,TRBJ2-4,TRBV11-2
CASSVEGTGGTEAFF,TGTGCCAGCAGCGTAGAGGGGACAGGGGGCACTGAAGCTTTCTTT,TRBD1,.,TRBJ1-1,TRBV9
CSTQHGTKGTEAFF,TGCAGCACACAACACGGGACAAAGGGTACTGAAGCTTTCTTT,.,.,TRBJ1-1,TRBV29-1
CASTKTGMGLAGNSTDTQYF,TGTGCCAGCACCAAGACTGGGATGGGACTAGCGGGGAATAGCACAGATACGCAGTATTTT,TRBD2,.,TRBJ2-3,TRBV9
CASSILAGEYYEQYF,TGTGCCAGTAGTATACTAGCGGGAGAGTACTACGAGCAGTACTTC,TRBD2,.,TRBJ2-7,TRBV19
CASSPQLFYGYTF,TGTGCCAGCAGTCCCCAACTCTTCTATGGCTACACCTTC,.,once,TRBJ1-2,TRBV27
CASSLEGAPDTEAFF,TGTGCCAGCAGTTTAGAGGGGGCGCCTGACACTGAAGCTTTCTTT,TRBD1,once,TRBJ1-1,TRBV27
CSVEGASYEQYF,TGCAGCGTTGAAGGGGCCTCCTACGAGCAGTACTTC,.,once,TRBJ2-7,TRBV29-1
CSVAENTPGSYTF,TGCAGCGTGGCCGAGAATACTCCAGGGAGCTACACCTTC,.,.,TRBJ1-2,TRBV29-1
CASSDGLAGNMGQFF,TGTGCCAGCAGTGACGGACTAGCGGGTAATATGGGGCAGTTCTTC,TRBD2,.,TRBJ2-1,TRBV2
CAWSVRGRVYGYTF,TGTGCCTGGAGTGTACGGGGTAGGGTCTATGGCTACACCTTC,.,.,TRBJ1-2,TRBV30